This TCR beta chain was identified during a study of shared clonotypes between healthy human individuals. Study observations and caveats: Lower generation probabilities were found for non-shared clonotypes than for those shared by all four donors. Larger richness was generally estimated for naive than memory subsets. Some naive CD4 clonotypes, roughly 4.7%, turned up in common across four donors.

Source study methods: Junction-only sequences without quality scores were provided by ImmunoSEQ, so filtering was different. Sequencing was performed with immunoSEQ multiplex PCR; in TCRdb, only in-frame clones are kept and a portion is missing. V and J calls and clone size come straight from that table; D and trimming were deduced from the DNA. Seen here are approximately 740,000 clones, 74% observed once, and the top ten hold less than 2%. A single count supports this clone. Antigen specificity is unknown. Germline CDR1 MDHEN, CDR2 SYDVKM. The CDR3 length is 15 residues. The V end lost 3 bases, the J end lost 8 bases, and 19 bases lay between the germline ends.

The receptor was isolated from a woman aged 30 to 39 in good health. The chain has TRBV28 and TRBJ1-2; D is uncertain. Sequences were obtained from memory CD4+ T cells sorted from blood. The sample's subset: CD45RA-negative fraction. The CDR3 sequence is CASSFPEMGIGGYTF. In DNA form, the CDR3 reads TGTGCCAGCAGTTTCCCCGAGATGGGGATAGGGGGCTACACCTTC.